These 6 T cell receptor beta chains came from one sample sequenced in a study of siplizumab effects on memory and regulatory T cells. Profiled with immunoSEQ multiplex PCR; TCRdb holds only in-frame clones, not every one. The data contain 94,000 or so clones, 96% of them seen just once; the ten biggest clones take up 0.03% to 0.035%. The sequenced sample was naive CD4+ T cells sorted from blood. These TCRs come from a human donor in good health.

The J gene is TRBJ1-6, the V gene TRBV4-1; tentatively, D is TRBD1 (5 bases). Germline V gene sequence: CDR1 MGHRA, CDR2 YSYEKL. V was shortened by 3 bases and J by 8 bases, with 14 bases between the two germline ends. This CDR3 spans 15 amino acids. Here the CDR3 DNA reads TGCGCCAGCAGCCAGGGGATTGACAGATATTCACCCCTCCACTTT. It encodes CASSQGIDRYSPLHF.

CDR3 in amino acids: CASSWTGGGSGGTQYF. CDR3 in DNA: TGTGCCAGCAGTTGGACTGGCGGGGGAAGCGGGGGTACGCAGTATTTT. The chain combines TRBV6-5 with TRBJ2-3; 8 bases are a match to TRBD2. V lost 4 bases to trimming and J lost 8 bases; unmatched junction nucleotides: 14. CDR1 and CDR2 (germline): MNHEY, SVGAGI. CDR3 length: 16 amino acids.

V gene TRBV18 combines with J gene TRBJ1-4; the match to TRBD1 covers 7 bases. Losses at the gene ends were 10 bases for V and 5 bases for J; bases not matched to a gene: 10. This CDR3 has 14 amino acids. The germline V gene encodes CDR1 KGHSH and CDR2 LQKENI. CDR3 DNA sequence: TGTGCCACCGGGGTGGGGACAGCGAATGAAAAACTGTTTTTT. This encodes CATGVGTANEKLFF.

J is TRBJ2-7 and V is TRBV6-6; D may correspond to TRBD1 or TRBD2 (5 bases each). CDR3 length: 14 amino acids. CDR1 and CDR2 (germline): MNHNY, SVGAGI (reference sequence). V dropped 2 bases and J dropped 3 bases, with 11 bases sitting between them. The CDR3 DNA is TGTGCCAGCAGTTACACGCTGGGGGACTACGAGCAGTACTTC. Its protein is CASSYTLGDYEQYF.

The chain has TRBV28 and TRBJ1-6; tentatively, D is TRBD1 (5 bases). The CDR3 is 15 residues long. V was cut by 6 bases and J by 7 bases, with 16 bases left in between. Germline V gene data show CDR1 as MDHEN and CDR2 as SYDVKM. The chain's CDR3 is CASRKAGTANSPLHF. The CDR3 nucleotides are TGTGCCAGCAGAAAAGCCGGGACGGCAAATTCACCCCTCCACTTT.

The chain's CDR3 is CASSTPGTRTDTQYF. The CDR3 DNA sequence: TGTGCCAGCAGCACCCCCGGGACTAGAACAGATACGCAGTATTTT. The chain links TRBV7-9 to TRBJ2-3; 8 bases match TRBD2. Germline CDR1 is SEHNR and CDR2 is FQNEAQ (reference sequence). This CDR3 region has 15 residues. J was trimmed by 3 bases and V by 5 bases; bases with no gene match: 7.